The 28 T cell receptor beta chains in this list originate from one sample, sequenced in a study of T cells in Graves' hyperthyroidism and ophthalmopathy (dated by TCRdb to about 2019). Libraries were made using multiplex PCR. Reads for this sample came from an Illumina HiSeq 2000. TCR beta CDR3 regions were amplified from RNA transcripts. For the first round of RT-PCR on the TCR CDR3, the HTBI primer set was used together with the Qiagen OneStep RT-PCR kit. TCRdb handled the public reads itself, with Q25 trimming in fastp and clone calling in MiXCR, and kept productive beta chains. Rows merge per CDR3 protein into single entries with the most common DNA and genes. In this sample the table shows about 560,000 distinct CDR3 sequences, approximately 15% of which occur a single time. The ten biggest clones cover more than 15% of the sample. The sequencing sample was made of blood. Receptors originate from a woman under 30 with Graves' hyperthyroidism.

This clonotype has ten or more counts. This rearrangement joins TRBV12-3 or TRBV12-4 to TRBJ1-3, with no clear D. V was clipped by 8 bases and J by 0 bases, with 8 bases between them. This CDR3 is built from 13 residues. In nucleotides, the CDR3 is TGTGCCAGCGTACTAGGCTCTGGAAACACCATATATTTT. It encodes CASVLGSGNTIYF.

This clonotype showed up many times. The chain joins TRBV7-8 to TRBJ2-7, with 7 bases lining up with TRBD1. Germline values: CDR1 SGHVS, CDR2 FQNEAQ. Unmatched junction bases numbered 10, after V lost 5 bases and J lost 3 bases. This CDR3 is 15 amino acids long. This CDR3 reads CASSPVTGNHYEQYF. The CDR3 bases are TGTGCCAGCAGCCCCGTGACAGGGAACCACTACGAGCAGTACTTC.

The chain carries TRBV7-2 and TRBJ2-7, with 14 bases lining up with TRBD2. The ends lost 1 base at V and 3 bases at J; junction bases unmatched: 2. CDR3 length equals 16 residues. Germline-derived CDR1 and CDR2 are SGHTA and FQGNSA. The chain's CDR3 is CASSLEGLAGVYEQYF. The CDR3 region has the DNA TGTGCCAGCAGCTTAGAGGGACTAGCGGGAGTCTACGAGCAGTACTTC.

This clonotype came up many times. The V and J genes are TRBV7-2 and TRBJ1-4; D call uncertain. The germline V and J ends were trimmed by 8 bases and 8 bases, with 9 bases remaining between them. CDR1 is SGHTA, CDR2 FQGNSA, per germline. The CDR3 contains 11 residues. For the CDR3, the DNA is TGTGCCAGCGGACGTGACGAAAAACTGTTTTTT. It encodes CASGRDEKLFF.

The sample holds many counts of this clonotype. The chain couples TRBV28 to TRBJ2-5; TRBD2 matches 11 bases. Germline lookup yields CDR1 MDHEN and CDR2 SYDVKM. The CDR3 length is 16 residues. V lost 4 bases to trimming and J lost 3 bases; unmatched junction nucleotides: 7. The chain's CDR3 is CASSSLSGLAEETQYF. The CDR3, as DNA: TGTGCCAGCAGTTCTCTTTCGGGACTAGCGGAAGAGACCCAGTACTTC.

This clonotype has a handful of counts. The rearrangement uses TRBV3-1 and TRBJ1-4, with a weak D call TRBD1 (6 bases). The CDR3 loop spans 17 amino acids. Germline V CDR1 and CDR2: LGHDT, YNNKEL (reference sequence). The V end lost 2 bases, the J end lost 0 bases, and 13 bases lay between the germline ends. CDR3 sequence (DNA): TGTGCCAGCAGCCAATCCGGGGGCCATACAACTAATGAAAAACTGTTTTTT. As protein: CASSQSGGHTTNEKLFF. The full variable domain, rest sourced from reference TRBV3-1 and TRBJ1-4, is DTAVSQTPKYLVTQMGNDKSIKCEQNLGHDTMYWYKQDSKKFLKIMFSYNNKELIINETVPNRFSPKSPDKAHLNLHINSLELGDSAVYFCASSQSGGHTTNEKLFFGSGTQLSVL.

The chain combines TRBV12-3 or TRBV12-4 with TRBJ2-1; tentatively, D is TRBD1 (6 bases). This CDR3 contains 15 residues. Trimming took off 4 bases at V and 3 bases at J, with 13 bases between the two ends. The CDR3 bases are TGTGCCAGCAGTTCAGCAGGGGCGTTCTACAATGAGCAGTTCTTC. Translation gives CASSSAGAFYNEQFF.

At least ten counts were recorded for this clonotype. V is TRBV4-1 and J is TRBJ1-2; D might be TRBD1 (5 bases). CDR3 length: 14 amino acids. Deletions cut 1 base from V and 3 bases from J, with 9 bases between. Per the germline V gene, CDR1 is MGHRA and CDR2 is YSYEKL. DNA of the CDR3: TGCGCCAGCAGCCAAGCAGGGCCCCACTATGGCTACACCTTC. It yields the protein CASSQAGPHYGYTF.

This clonotype appeared many times. The chain uses TRBV6-5 and TRBJ1-3, with D unresolved. The V gene lost 0 bases and the J gene lost 3 bases, with 12 bases spanning the gap. The CDR3 has 16 amino acids. The germline V gene has CDR1 MNHEY and CDR2 SVGAGI. Here the CDR3 DNA reads TGTGCCAGCAGTTACTCGATAGCAGGCGGTGGAAACACCATATATTTT. Residues: CASSYSIAGGGNTIYF.

This sequence joins TRBV28 and TRBJ2-2; maybe TRBD2 (6 bases). The CDR3 consists of 20 residues. V was trimmed by 3 bases and J by 5 bases, leaving 28 bases between them. Germline V lookup: CDR1 MDHEN, CDR2 SYDVKM. The CDR3 DNA is TGTGCCAGCAGTTTGACTGGGCAGGGAGGACTCAATTGGGGGACCGGGGAGCTGTTTTTT. As protein: CASSLTGQGGLNWGTGELFF.

In the case of this clonotype: Given a much more abundant clone one base away, this may be a read error. The V gene is TRBV20-1, the J gene TRBJ1-1; the D gene is possibly TRBD1 (5 bases). Germline CDR1 DFQATT, CDR2 SNEGSKA (reference sequence). CDR3 length: 15 amino acids. The CDR3 loop reads CSARRNQGWETEGFF. Written as DNA, the CDR3 is TGCAGTGCTAGGCGCAATCAGGGATGGGAAACTGAAGGTTTCTTT.

The chain couples TRBV3-1 to TRBJ1-3; unclear D gene. Germline V gene sequence: CDR1 LGHDT, CDR2 YNNKEL (reference sequence). CDR3 size: 12 residues. Trimming removed 1 base from V and 6 bases from J, with 4 bases in between. CDR3 DNA: TGTGCCAGCAGCCAAGGCCAAAACACCATATATTTT. Protein: CASSQGQNTIYF.

This clonotype was observed at least ten times. The chain combines TRBV11-2 with TRBJ2-1, with 9 nucleotides matching TRBD2. J gave up 4 bases and V 4 bases, and 5 bases lay outside the gene matches. CDR3 length: 15 amino acids. Germline CDR1 and CDR2: SGHAT and FQNNGV. Here the CDR3 DNA reads TGTGCCAGCAGCTCAGCGGGAGGCTTTTACAATGAGCAGTTCTTC. This gives the protein CASSSAGGFYNEQFF.

This clonotype was found a few times. This rearrangement joins TRBV2 to TRBJ2-2; 10 bases fit TRBD2. Germline lookup yields CDR1 SNHLY and CDR2 FYNNEI. The CDR3 runs to 16 residues. J was trimmed by 4 bases and V by 0 bases; bases with no gene match: 2. The CDR3 reads CASSEASGRTTGELFF. CDR3 bases: TGTGCCAGCAGTGAAGCTAGCGGGAGGACCACCGGGGAGCTGTTTTTT.

This clonotype came up many times. The chain couples TRBV10-3 to TRBJ2-5; D perhaps matches TRBD1 (6 bases). Per the germline V gene, CDR1 is ENHRY and CDR2 is SYGVKD. The CDR3 sequence is 13 residues long. V gave up 4 bases and J gave up 1 base, with 7 bases separating them. The CDR3: CAISVDSQETQYF. In nucleotides, the CDR3 is TGTGCCATCAGTGTGGACAGCCAAGAGACCCAGTACTTC.

This clonotype was seen at least ten times. The V call is TRBV28, the J call TRBJ1-5, with TRBD1 as a possible D gene (5 bases). Between the trimmed V and J ends, which lost 7 bases and 3 bases, there was a span of 19 bases. This CDR3 is 16 amino acids long. Germline assignment: CDR1 MDHEN and CDR2 SYDVKM. The CDR3 is CASTPGGSPINQPQHF. The CDR3 region has the DNA TGTGCCAGCACCCCCGGGGGGAGCCCGATCAATCAGCCCCAGCATTTT.

The sample holds many counts of this clonotype. The CDR3 DNA is TGCAGTGCTCCAAATGCGGCCCGGGGTGTGCAAGAGACCCAGTACTTC. It translates to CSAPNAARGVQETQYF. The chain joins TRBV20-1 to TRBJ2-5; D perhaps matches TRBD2 (5 bases). Trimming removed 5 bases at V and 2 bases at J, with 21 bases between. Germline loops: CDR1 DFQATT, CDR2 SNEGSKA (reference sequence). The CDR3 is made up of 16 amino acids.

This clonotype has a count of ten or more. This chain joins TRBV20-1 and TRBJ1-2; no clear D gene. The V end lost 0 bases, the J end lost 0 bases, and 5 bases lay between the germline ends. Per the germline V gene, CDR1 is DFQATT and CDR2 is SNEGSKA (reference sequence). CDR3 size: 13 residues. The DNA for the CDR3 is TGCAGTGCTAGAGAGGAGACTAACTATGGCTACACCTTC. Its protein product is CSAREETNYGYTF.

This clonotype was picked up a small number of times. The chain couples TRBV14 to TRBJ2-1; D perhaps matches TRBD2 (6 bases). The CDR3 has 15 residues. V lost 4 bases and J lost 6, with 16 bases in between. Germline loops: CDR1 SGHDN, CDR2 FVKESK. The CDR3 coding sequence is TGTGCCAGCAGCCCGGAGGGGACTCCCGTCAATGAGCAGTTCTTC. Its protein is CASSPEGTPVNEQFF.

The chain uses TRBV6-1 and TRBJ2-5; D is tentatively TRBD1 or TRBD2 (5 bases each). Germline-derived CDR1 and CDR2 are MNHNS and SASEGT. The V and J ends lost 8 bases and 1 base respectively, with 26 bases between them. CDR3 length equals 18 residues. DNA for the CDR3: TGTGCCAGCTCCAATATGGGGACGAGGGGTCCCCTCCAAGAGACCCAGTACTTC. This codes for CASSNMGTRGPLQETQYF.

V usage is TRBV7-9 and J usage is TRBJ2-7, with 8 bases lining up with TRBD2. Germline CDR1 is SEHNR and CDR2 is FQNEAQ (reference sequence). V trimming: 5 bases; J trimming: 4 bases; junction bases outside the gene matches: 7. CDR3 size: 14 residues. In nucleotides, the CDR3 is TGTGCCAGCAGCGGGAGCGGGGGACCTTACGAGCAGTACTTC. It translates to CASSGSGGPYEQYF.

The sample holds many counts of this clonotype. The rearrangement links TRBV12-3 or TRBV12-4 to TRBJ2-2; tentatively, D is TRBD2 (6 bases). V lost 6 bases, J lost 5 bases, and 19 bases lay in between. This CDR3 is built from 16 residues. The CDR3 sequence is CASRRGRGRGTGELFF. CDR3 DNA sequence: TGTGCCAGCAGACGCGGAAGGGGTCGGGGGACCGGGGAGCTGTTTTTT.

There are a few counts of this clonotype. The chain couples TRBV12-3 or TRBV12-4 to TRBJ2-3; 9 bases match TRBD2. This CDR3 has 20 residues. V lost 8 bases to trimming and J lost 1 base; unmatched junction nucleotides: 22. This CDR3 reads CASGTPGQRGAVRGTDTQYF. The CDR3 DNA reads TGTGCCAGCGGTACTCCCGGCCAGCGGGGGGCCGTCCGAGGCACAGATACGCAGTATTTT.

The gene calls are TRBV7-9 and TRBJ2-2; D might be TRBD1 or TRBD2, each matching 6 bases. The CDR3 sequence is 15 residues long. The germline V gene has CDR1 SEHNR and CDR2 FQNEAQ (reference sequence). V was clipped by 8 bases and J by 2 bases, with 15 bases between them. CDR3 sequence reads: CASALGGINTGELFF. DNA of the CDR3: TGTGCCAGCGCCCTAGGGGGGATTAACACCGGGGAGCTGTTTTTT.

The sample holds many counts of this clonotype. V and J are TRBV30 and TRBJ2-7; D ambiguous. The germline CDR1 and CDR2 sequences are GTSNPN and SVGIG (reference sequence). The CDR3 spans 10 residues. With 1 base removed from V and 6 bases from J, the gap between germline ends came to 4 bases. The DNA of the CDR3 is TGTGCCTGGAGTGGCTCCGAGCAGTACTTC. This gives the protein CAWSGSEQYF.

The sample holds one count of this clonotype. The V and J genes are TRBV10-3 and TRBJ2-1; 7 nucleotides agree with TRBD1. The V gene's germline CDR1 is ENHRY and CDR2 SYGVKD. The CDR3 has 16 residues. The junction had 9 bases not matched to a gene; V was cut back by 3 bases and J by 4 bases. CDR3 sequence: CAISEVVQGLYNEQFF. CDR3 nucleotides: TGTGCCATCAGTGAAGTAGTACAGGGGCTATACAATGAGCAGTTCTTC.

The chain employs TRBV11-2 and TRBJ2-2; D possibly corresponds to TRBD1 (5 bases). This CDR3 has 14 residues. CDR1 and CDR2 from the germline V gene are SGHAT and FQNNGV. Trimming cost V 6 bases and J 5 bases, with 13 bases left between them. The CDR3 DNA reads as TGTGCCAGCAGATCTCTTCCAGGGACCGGGGAGCTGTTTTTT. This translates into CASRSLPGTGELFF.

At least ten counts were recorded for this clonotype. The chain carries TRBV12-3 or TRBV12-4 and TRBJ2-5; 11 bases line up with TRBD2. CDR3 length equals 18 residues. With V trimmed by 2 bases and J by 5 bases, 13 bases remained unmatched. The CDR3: CASSLTSGSVIRRETQYF. The DNA for the CDR3 is TGTGCCAGCAGTTTAACTAGCGGGAGTGTGATTCGAAGGGAGACCCAGTACTTC.